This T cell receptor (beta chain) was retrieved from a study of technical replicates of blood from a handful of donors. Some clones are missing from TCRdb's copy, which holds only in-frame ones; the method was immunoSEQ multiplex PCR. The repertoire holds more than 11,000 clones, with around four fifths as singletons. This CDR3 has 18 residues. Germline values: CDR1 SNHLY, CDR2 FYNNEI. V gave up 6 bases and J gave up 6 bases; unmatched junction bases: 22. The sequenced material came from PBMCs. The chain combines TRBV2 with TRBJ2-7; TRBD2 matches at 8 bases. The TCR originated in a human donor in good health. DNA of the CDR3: TGTGCCAGCAGCCCAACCCATCTAGCACGGGAGGGCAGAGGCGAGCAGTACTTC. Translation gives CASSPTHLAREGRGEQYF. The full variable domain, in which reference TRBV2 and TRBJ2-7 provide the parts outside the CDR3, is EPEVTQTPSHQVTQMGQEVILRCVPISNHLYFYWYRQILGQKVEFLVSFYNNEISEKSEIFDDQFSVERPDGSNFTLKIRSTKLEDSAMYFCASSPTHLAREGRGEQYFGPGTRLTVT.